This T cell receptor (beta chain) was identified during a study of blood T cell repertoires in COVID-19. Study-wide context: The cDNA or gDNA used as material had been derived from T cells, B-cell-depleted T cells, or PBMCs.

The CDR3 extends over 14 amino acids. Germline CDR1 reads SNHLY; CDR2 reads FYNNEI. After removal of 4 bases from V and 6 bases from J, the junction contained 5 bases not matched to a gene. In the original processing: Counts of nucleated cells, estimated from reference gene primer amplification, were obtained. Profiling relied on immunoSEQ multiplex PCR, and the TCRdb table lists in-frame clones only, not all of them. Clone size and the V and J calls come from that table; the DNA yielded D and trimming. The table has fewer than 350,000 clones, roughly 90% seen once. The chain combines TRBV2 with TRBJ2-1; 8 nucleotides match TRBD2. Specimen: peripheral blood. This receptor was obtained from a woman in her sixties or seventies with COVID-19, enrolled during active disease. The CDR3 DNA reads as TGTGCCAGCAGTGGTGCGGGGGGCTTCAATGAGCAGTTCTTC. Protein product: CASSGAGGFNEQFF.